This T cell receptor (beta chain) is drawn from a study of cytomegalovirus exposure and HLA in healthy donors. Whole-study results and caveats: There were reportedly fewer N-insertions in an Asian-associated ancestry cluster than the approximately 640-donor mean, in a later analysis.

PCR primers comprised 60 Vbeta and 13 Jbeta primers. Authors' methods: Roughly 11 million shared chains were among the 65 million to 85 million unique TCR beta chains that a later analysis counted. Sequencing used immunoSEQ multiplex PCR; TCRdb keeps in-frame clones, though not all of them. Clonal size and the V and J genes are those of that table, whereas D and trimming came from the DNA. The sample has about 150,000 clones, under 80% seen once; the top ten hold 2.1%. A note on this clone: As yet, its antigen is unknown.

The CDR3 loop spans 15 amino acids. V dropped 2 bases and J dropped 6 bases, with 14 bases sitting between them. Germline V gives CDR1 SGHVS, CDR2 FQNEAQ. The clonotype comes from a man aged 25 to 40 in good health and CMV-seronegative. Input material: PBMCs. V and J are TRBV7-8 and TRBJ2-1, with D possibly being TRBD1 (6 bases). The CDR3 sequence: CASSLSGARFNEQFF. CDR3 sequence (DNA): TGTGCCAGCAGCTTATCAGGGGCGCGGTTCAATGAGCAGTTCTTC.